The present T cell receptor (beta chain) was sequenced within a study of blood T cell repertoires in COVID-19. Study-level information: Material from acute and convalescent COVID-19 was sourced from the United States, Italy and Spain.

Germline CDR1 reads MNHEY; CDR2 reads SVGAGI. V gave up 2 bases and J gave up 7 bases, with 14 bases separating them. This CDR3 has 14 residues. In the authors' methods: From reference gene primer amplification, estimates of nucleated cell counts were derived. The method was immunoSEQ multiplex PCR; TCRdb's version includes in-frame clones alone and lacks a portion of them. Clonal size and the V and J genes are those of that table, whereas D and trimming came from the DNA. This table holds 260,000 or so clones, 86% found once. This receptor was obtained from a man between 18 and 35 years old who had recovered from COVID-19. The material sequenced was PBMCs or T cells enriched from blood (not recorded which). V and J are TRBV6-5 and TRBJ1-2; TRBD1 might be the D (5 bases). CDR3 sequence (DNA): TGTGCCAGCAGTTACAATCGACAGTCAGCTGGCTACACCTTC. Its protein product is CASSYNRQSAGYTF.